This entry describes one TCR beta chain. No antigen is known for it. Within one base of it there is no much larger clone, and no base qualities were kept. At the junction V is shortened by 4 bases and J by 4 bases; bases outside the gene matches: 11. The CDR3, from cysteine to phenylalanine, totals 17 residues. Only CDR3 DNA remains: 51 bases, in frame from the first base. CDR1 SNHLY and CDR2 FYNNEI were looked up in the germline V gene. TCRbeta CDR3 regions were amplified from genomic DNA using the immunoSEQ Assay, a bias-controlled multiplex PCR. For the original study's pipeline: The number of nucleated cells in each sample was estimated from the amplification of reference gene primers within the assay. Sequence reads were collapsed and filtered to measure the absolute abundance of every unique TCRbeta CDR3 rearrangement. For each sample, productive Simpson clonality was calculated as the square root of Simpson's diversity index across productive rearrangements. TCRdb holds this immuneACCESS table with in-frame rearrangements only. Some clones are missing; in checked studies, unresolved V genes explain under half, and the rest has no known cause. That table furnishes V, J and clone size, whereas the DNA furnished D and trimming. The sample table holds about 190,000 clones, of which more than 85% were seen once. 1.1% of the sample is held by the ten biggest clonotypes.

Each collaborating institution followed its own protocols to collect whole blood in K2EDTA tubes. For TCRbeta analysis, collaborator samples were shipped as frozen whole blood, as isolated PBMCs, or as DNA extracted from either sample type. This record belongs to a study of blood T cell repertoires in COVID-19 (TCRdb year 2020). Regarding the research as a whole: The collaborator samples originated in the United States, Italy and Spain and spanned the acute and convalescent phases of COVID-19. The material from the prospective study consisted of cDNA or gDNA derived from T cells, B-cell-depleted T cells, or PBMCs. The dataset comprised deeply sampled blood TCRbeta repertoires from subjects exposed to, actively infected with, or recovered from COVID-19. The repertoires were made available in a free public database intended to serve as a resource for research on the immune response to SARS-CoV-2. Samples came from the ongoing ImmuneRACE study (first 160 participants) plus 1,254 subjects from 6 global collaborators. A de-identified subject ID, COVID-19 status, age in years and sex were almost always included in the sample metadata. Where available, HLA class I and class II types were obtained from metadata supplied by the sample provider rather than from assay-based typing.

The investigation overall reported the following: How much clinical and demographic metadata was included differed by source and by participant, and the metadata was provided uncurated.

The source material was peripheral blood. This clonotype originated in a young man with acute or convalescent COVID-19. The chain couples TRBV2 to TRBJ2-1, with 9 bases in between that match TRBD1. The CDR3 region: CASSGPLTGGDYNEQFF. The DNA sequence reads TGTGCCAGCAGTGGGCCCCTAACAGGGGGCGATTACAATGAGCAGTTCTTC. The entire variable domain, with the stretches around the CDR3 drawn from the reference TRBV2 and TRBJ2-1 proteins, is EPEVTQTPSHQVTQMGQEVILRCVPISNHLYFYWYRQILGQKVEFLVSFYNNEISEKSEIFDDQFSVERPDGSNFTLKIRSTKLEDSAMYFCASSGPLTGGDYNEQFFGPGTRLTVL.